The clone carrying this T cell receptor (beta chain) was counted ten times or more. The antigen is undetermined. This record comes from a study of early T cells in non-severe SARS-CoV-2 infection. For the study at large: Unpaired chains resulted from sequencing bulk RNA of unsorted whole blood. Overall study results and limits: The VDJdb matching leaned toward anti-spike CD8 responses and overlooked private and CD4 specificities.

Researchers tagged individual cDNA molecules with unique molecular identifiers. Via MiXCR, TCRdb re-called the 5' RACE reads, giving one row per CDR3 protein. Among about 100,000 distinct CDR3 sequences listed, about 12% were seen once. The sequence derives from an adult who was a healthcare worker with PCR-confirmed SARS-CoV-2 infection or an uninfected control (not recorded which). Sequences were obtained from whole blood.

CDR3 sequence reads: CASSEHRTEGNSPLHF. CDR3 DNA sequence: TGTGCCAGCAGCGAACATAGGACAGAGGGGAATTCACCCCTCCACTTT. The gene calls are TRBV7-6 and TRBJ1-6; tentative D call: TRBD1 (6 bases). Germline CDR1 reads SGHVS; CDR2 reads FNYEAQ. This CDR3 contains 16 residues. The V gene lost 5 bases and the J gene lost 7 bases, with 18 bases spanning the gap.